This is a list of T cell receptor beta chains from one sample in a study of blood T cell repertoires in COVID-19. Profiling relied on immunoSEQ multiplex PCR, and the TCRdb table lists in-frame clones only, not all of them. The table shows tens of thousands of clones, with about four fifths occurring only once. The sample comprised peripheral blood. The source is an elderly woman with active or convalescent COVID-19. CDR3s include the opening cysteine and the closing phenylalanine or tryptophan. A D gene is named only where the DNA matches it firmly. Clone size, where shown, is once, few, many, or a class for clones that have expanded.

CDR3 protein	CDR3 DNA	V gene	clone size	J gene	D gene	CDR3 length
CASSPAGWSSYEQYF	TGTGCCAGCTCACCCGCGGGCTGGAGCTCCTACGAGCAGTACTTC	TRBV18	once	TRBJ2-7	.	15
CASSEHRPNSPLHF	TGTGCCAGCAGTGAACACAGGCCAAATTCACCCCTCCACTTT	TRBV6-1	once	TRBJ1-6	.	14
CASSMKGTASNQPQHF	TGTGCCAGTAGTATGAAGGGGACAGCAAGCAATCAGCCCCAGCATTTT	TRBV19	.	TRBJ1-5	TRBD1	16
CASSRDRTYEQYF	TGTGCCAGCAGCCGAGACAGGACGTACGAGCAGTACTTC	TRBV7-9	.	TRBJ2-7	.	13
CASSDLGQNSYEQYF	TGCGCCAGCAGTGATTTGGGACAGAACTCCTACGAGCAGTACTTC	TRBV10-1	.	TRBJ2-7	TRBD1	15
CASSFQPSGGYNEQFF	TGCGCCAGCAGCTTTCAACCTAGCGGGGGCTACAATGAGCAGTTCTTC	TRBV5-1	once	TRBJ2-1	TRBD2	16
CASRAGRINIQYF	TGTGCCAGCAGAGCGGGACGAATAAACATTCAGTACTTC	TRBV2	.	TRBJ2-4	TRBD2	13
CASSFPPTHRGKNTEAFF	TGTGCCAGCAGCTTTCCCCCGACCCACAGGGGTAAGAACACTGAAGCTTTCTTT	TRBV7-2	.	TRBJ1-1	TRBD1	18
CASSFTLAGGIDTQYF	TGTGCCAGCAGCTTCACACTAGCGGGGGGGATAGATACGCAGTATTTT	TRBV7-2	.	TRBJ2-3	TRBD2	16
CASSPRGGQGSNQPQHF	TGTGCCAGTAGCCCTAGGGGAGGACAGGGTAGCAATCAGCCCCAGCATTTT	TRBV19	.	TRBJ1-5	TRBD1	17
CASSLAGQGYYNEQFF	TGTGCCAGCAGCTTGGCCGGACAGGGTTATTACAATGAGCAGTTCTTC	TRBV5-6	.	TRBJ2-1	TRBD1	16
CASSLGTASGSPLHF	TGTGCCAGCAGCTTGGGGACAGCCTCGGGTTCACCCCTCCACTTT	TRBV5-5	once	TRBJ1-6	.	15
CASVAPRNYEQYF	TGCGCCAGCGTAGCTCCTAGAAACTACGAGCAGTACTTC	TRBV10-1	.	TRBJ2-7	.	13
CASSPLAGANVLTF	TGTGCCAGCAGCCCTCTTGCTGGGGCCAACGTCCTGACTTTC	TRBV5-6	.	TRBJ2-6	.	14
CASSWDRVNRNEQFF	TGTGCCAGCAGTTGGGACAGGGTAAATAGGAATGAGCAGTTCTTC	TRBV6-2/TRBV6-3	.	TRBJ2-1	TRBD1	15
CASSSNPERGPWYGYTF	TGTGCCAGCAGCTCTAATCCCGAGCGGGGGCCTTGGTATGGCTACACCTTC	TRBV7-2	.	TRBJ1-2	.	17
CASPRLAPSTDTQYF	TGTGCCAGCCCTAGGTTAGCCCCGAGCACAGATACGCAGTATTTT	TRBV25-1	.	TRBJ2-3	.	15
CASSLTSGGSTDTQYF	TGCGCCAGCAGCCTGACTAGCGGCGGGAGCACAGATACGCAGTATTTT	TRBV4-1	.	TRBJ2-3	TRBD2	16
CASSGRDRLYNEQFF	TGTGCCAGCAGCGGCCGGGACAGGTTATACAATGAGCAGTTCTTC	TRBV7-6	.	TRBJ2-1	TRBD1	15
CASSFSLAGAGQTQYF	TGTGCCAGCAGCTTTTCTCTAGCGGGGGCCGGGCAGACCCAGTACTTC	TRBV5-6	.	TRBJ2-5	TRBD2	16
CSARSPNEQFF	TGCAGTGCTAGGAGCCCCAATGAGCAGTTCTTC	TRBV20-1	.	TRBJ2-1	.	11
CASSLLPAASDTQYF	TGTGCCAGCAGTTTATTACCAGCGGCATCAGATACGCAGTATTTT	TRBV27	.	TRBJ2-3	.	15
CASSQDPAQREGPFNEQFF	TGTGCCAGCAGCCAAGATCCTGCCCAGCGGGAGGGCCCTTTTAATGAGCAGTTCTTC	TRBV3-1/TRBV3-2	.	TRBJ2-1	TRBD2	19
CASSPDRGETQYF	TGTGCCAGCAGCCCGGACAGGGGAGAGACCCAGTACTTC	TRBV7-2	.	TRBJ2-5	TRBD1	13
CASSQDFLFSASSYEQYF	TGCGCCAGCAGCCAAGATTTCCTCTTTAGCGCCTCCTCCTACGAGCAGTACTTC	TRBV4-3	.	TRBJ2-7	.	18
CSASSPGRGDYGYTF	TGCAGTGCTAGTTCTCCGGGGAGGGGGGACTATGGCTACACCTTC	TRBV20-1	.	TRBJ1-2	.	15
CASRWSGRGHEQFF	TGTGCCAGCAGGTGGAGCGGGAGAGGCCATGAGCAGTTCTTC	TRBV13	.	TRBJ2-1	TRBD2	14
CASSFQGASNQPQHF	TGTGCCAGCTCATTTCAGGGGGCTAGCAATCAGCCCCAGCATTTT	TRBV18	once	TRBJ1-5	TRBD1	15
CASSQGIASWGDYEQYF	TGTGCCAGCAGCCAAGGTATAGCGTCATGGGGAGACTACGAGCAGTACTTC	TRBV14	.	TRBJ2-7	.	17
CAWSVTSVGQYF	TGTGCCTGGAGTGTCACTAGCGTCGGGCAGTACTTC	TRBV30	.	TRBJ2-7	TRBD2	12
CASSQSGKQFF	TGTGCCAGCAGCCAGTCGGGAAAGCAGTTCTTC	TRBV9	.	TRBJ2-1	.	11
CASSKGTGPVTYEQYF	TGCGCCAGCAGCAAAGGGACAGGCCCCGTGACTTACGAGCAGTACTTC	TRBV4-1	few	TRBJ2-7	TRBD1	16
CASSDRGFIYYGYTF	TGCGCCAGCAGTGACAGGGGGTTCATCTACTATGGCTACACCTTC	TRBV10-2	.	TRBJ1-2	TRBD1	15
CASSYEGSSYEQYF	TGTGCCAGCAGTTATGAGGGAAGCTCCTACGAGCAGTACTTC	TRBV6-6	.	TRBJ2-7	.	14
CASSQVAGGPVGELFF	TGCGCCAGCAGCCAAGTCGCGGGGGGGCCTGTCGGGGAGCTGTTTTTT	TRBV4-3	.	TRBJ2-2	TRBD2	16
CASSEPLQPQHF	TGTGCCAGCAGTGAACCGTTACAGCCCCAGCATTTT	TRBV6-1	.	TRBJ1-5	.	12
CASSSRSSYNEQFF	TGTGCCAGCAGTTCCCGTAGCTCCTACAATGAGCAGTTCTTC	TRBV6-2/TRBV6-3	.	TRBJ2-1	.	14
CASSQARERYNEQFF	TGTGCCAGCAGCCAGGCGCGGGAGAGGTACAATGAGCAGTTCTTC	TRBV14	.	TRBJ2-1	TRBD2	15
CASAGQGAEAFF	TGTGCCAGCGCTGGGCAGGGGGCTGAAGCTTTCTTT	TRBV10-3	.	TRBJ1-1	TRBD1	12
CASSPGLTGNQPQHF	TGTGCCAGCTCACCCGGGTTGACCGGCAATCAGCCCCAGCATTTT	TRBV18	.	TRBJ1-5	.	15
CASSFAGQGYQPQHF	TGTGCCAGCAGTTTCGCGGGACAGGGCTATCAGCCCCAGCATTTT	TRBV28	.	TRBJ1-5	TRBD1	15
CASIPPQGHFTEAFF	TGTGCCAGTATCCCCCCGCAGGGGCATTTCACTGAAGCTTTCTTT	TRBV19	.	TRBJ1-1	.	15
CASSFARLTSGSTDTQYF	TGTGCCAGCAGTTTCGCCCGACTGACTAGCGGTAGCACAGATACGCAGTATTTT	TRBV27	.	TRBJ2-3	TRBD2	18
CASSLPGLGTDTQYF	TGTGCCAGCAGCCTTCCGGGACTAGGCACAGATACGCAGTATTTT	TRBV7-2	once	TRBJ2-3	TRBD2	15
CASSIGTGNTEAFF	TGTGCCAGTAGTATTGGGACAGGGAACACTGAAGCTTTCTTT	TRBV19	.	TRBJ1-1	TRBD1	14
CASSVGLAGTYEQYF	TGTGCCAGCAGCGTAGGCCTAGCGGGGACCTACGAGCAGTACTTC	TRBV9	.	TRBJ2-7	TRBD2	15
CASSSRLADPEQFF	TGTGCCAGCAGCTCCCGACTAGCGGATCCCGAGCAGTTCTTC	TRBV7-2	.	TRBJ2-1	TRBD2	14
CASSHRAGGQETQYF	TGTGCCAGCAGCCATCGCGCGGGGGGACAAGAGACCCAGTACTTC	TRBV11-3	.	TRBJ2-5	TRBD2	15
CASSLGDSPPTQYF	TGTGCCAGCAGCTTGGGGGACAGCCCCCCTACGCAGTATTTT	TRBV5-8	.	TRBJ2-3	TRBD1	14
CASSAGGYSNQPQHF	TGTGCCAGCAGTGCCGGGGGTTATAGCAATCAGCCCCAGCATTTT	TRBV2	once	TRBJ1-5	.	15
CASPMGGGQETQYF	TGCGCCAGCCCGATGGGGGGGGGCCAAGAGACCCAGTACTTC	TRBV5-1	.	TRBJ2-5	TRBD2	14
CASRTPGHRYGYTF	TGTGCCAGTAGGACACCGGGACACCGGTATGGCTACACCTTC	TRBV19	.	TRBJ1-2	.	14
CASNMSPLTVSANEKLFF	TGTGCCAGCAATATGAGTCCCCTAACAGTCAGTGCTAATGAAAAACTGTTTTTT	TRBV7-8	.	TRBJ1-4	.	18
CASSYHGSPLHF	TGTGCCAGCAGTTATCACGGTTCACCCCTCCACTTT	TRBV6-5	.	TRBJ1-6	.	12
CASSLGGTGGAPEAFF	TGTGCCAGCAGCCTAGGGGGAACAGGGGGCGCCCCTGAAGCTTTCTTT	TRBV7-9	.	TRBJ1-1	TRBD1	16
CASSYRTGVQYSPLHF	TGTGCCAGCAGTTACCGGACAGGAGTCCAATATTCACCCCTCCACTTT	TRBV6-5	few	TRBJ1-6	TRBD1	16
CASSYSASGGGSYNEQFF	TGTGCCAGCAGTTACTCGGCTAGCGGGGGGGGCTCCTACAATGAGCAGTTCTTC	TRBV6-2/TRBV6-3	.	TRBJ2-1	TRBD2	18
CASSYTVLYGYTF	TGTGCCAGCAGTTACACGGTCCTCTATGGCTACACCTTC	TRBV6-2/TRBV6-3	.	TRBJ1-2	.	13
CASSPGGSVSNQPQHF	TGTGCCAGCAGCCCTGGGGGGTCTGTAAGCAATCAGCCCCAGCATTTT	TRBV6-2/TRBV6-3	.	TRBJ1-5	.	16